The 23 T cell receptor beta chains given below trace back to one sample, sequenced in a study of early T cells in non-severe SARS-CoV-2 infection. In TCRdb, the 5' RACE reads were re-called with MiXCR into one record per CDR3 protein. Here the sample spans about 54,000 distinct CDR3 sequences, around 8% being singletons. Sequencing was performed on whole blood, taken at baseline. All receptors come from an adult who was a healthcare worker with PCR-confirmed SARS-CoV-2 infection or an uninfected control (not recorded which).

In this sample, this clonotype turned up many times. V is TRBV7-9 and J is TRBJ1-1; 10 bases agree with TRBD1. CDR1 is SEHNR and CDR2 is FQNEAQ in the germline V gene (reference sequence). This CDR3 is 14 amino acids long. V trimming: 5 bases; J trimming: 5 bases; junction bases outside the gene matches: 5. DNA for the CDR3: TGTGCCAGCAGCCAGGACAGGGGGGGTACTGAAGCTTTCTTT. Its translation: CASSQDRGGTEAFF. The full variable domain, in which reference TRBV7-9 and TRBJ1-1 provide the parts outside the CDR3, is DTGVSQNPRHKITKRGQNVTFRCDPISEHNRLYWYRQTLGQGPEFLTYFQNEAQLEKSRLLSDRFSAERPKGSFSTLEIQRTEQGDSAMYLCASSQDRGGTEAFFGQGTRLTVV.

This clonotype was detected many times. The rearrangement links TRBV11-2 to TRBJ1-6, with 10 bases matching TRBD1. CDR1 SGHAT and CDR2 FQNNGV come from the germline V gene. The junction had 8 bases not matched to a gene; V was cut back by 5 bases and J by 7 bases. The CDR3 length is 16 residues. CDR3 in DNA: TGTGCCAGCAGCCAAAAACCGGGACAGGGGAATTCACCCCTCCACTTT. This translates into CASSQKPGQGNSPLHF.

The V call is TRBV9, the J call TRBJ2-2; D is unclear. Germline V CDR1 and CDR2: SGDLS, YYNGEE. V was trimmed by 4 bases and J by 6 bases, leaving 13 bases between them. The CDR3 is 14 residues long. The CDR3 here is CASSPTLVSGELFF. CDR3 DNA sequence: TGTGCCAGCAGCCCCACGCTCGTTTCCGGGGAGCTGTTTTTT.

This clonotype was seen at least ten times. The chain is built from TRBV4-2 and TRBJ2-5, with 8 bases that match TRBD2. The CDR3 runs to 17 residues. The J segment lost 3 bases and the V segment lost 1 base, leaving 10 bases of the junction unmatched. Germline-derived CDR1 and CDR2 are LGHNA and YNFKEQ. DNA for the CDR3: TGTGCCAGCAGCCAAGGGGGACTAGGCAGGGCTAAAGAGACCCAGTACTTC. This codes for CASSQGGLGRAKETQYF.

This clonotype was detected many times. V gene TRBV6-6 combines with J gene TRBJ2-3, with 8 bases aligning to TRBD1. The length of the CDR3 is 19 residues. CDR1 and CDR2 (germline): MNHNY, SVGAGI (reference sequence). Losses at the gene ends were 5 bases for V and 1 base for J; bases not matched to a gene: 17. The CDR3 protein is CASSKDRVLAGFRTDTQYF. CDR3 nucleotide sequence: TGTGCCAGCAGTAAGGACAGGGTCTTGGCGGGATTCCGCACAGATACGCAGTATTTT.

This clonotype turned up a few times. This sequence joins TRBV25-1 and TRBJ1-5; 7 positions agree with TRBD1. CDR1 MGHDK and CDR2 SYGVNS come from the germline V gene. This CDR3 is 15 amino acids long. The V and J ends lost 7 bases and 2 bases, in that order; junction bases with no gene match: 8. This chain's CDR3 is CASIQGGNCNQPQHF. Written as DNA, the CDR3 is TGTGCCAGCATCCAGGGGGGGAATTGCAATCAGCCCCAGCATTTT. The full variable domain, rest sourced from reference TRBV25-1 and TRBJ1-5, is EADIYQTPRYLVIGTGKKITLECSQTMGHDKMYWYQQDPGMELHLIHYSYGVNSTEKGDLSSESTVSRIRTEHFPLTLESARPSHTSQYLCASIQGGNCNQPQHFGDGTRLSIL.

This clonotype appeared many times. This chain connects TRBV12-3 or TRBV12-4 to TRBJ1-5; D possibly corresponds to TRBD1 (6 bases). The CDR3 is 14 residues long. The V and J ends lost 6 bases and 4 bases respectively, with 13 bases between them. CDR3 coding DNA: TGTGCCAGCAGGGCAGGGGCGGGGAATCAGCCCCAGCATTTT. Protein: CASRAGAGNQPQHF.

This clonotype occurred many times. The CDR3 nucleotides read TGTGCCAGCAGTTTTGGGCGTGCAACTAATGAAAAACTGTTTTTT. It codes for CASSFGRATNEKLFF. The rearrangement uses TRBV12-3 or TRBV12-4 and TRBJ1-4, with unresolved D. V lost 3 bases and J 0 bases, leaving 8 bases between the germline ends. CDR3 length equals 15 residues.

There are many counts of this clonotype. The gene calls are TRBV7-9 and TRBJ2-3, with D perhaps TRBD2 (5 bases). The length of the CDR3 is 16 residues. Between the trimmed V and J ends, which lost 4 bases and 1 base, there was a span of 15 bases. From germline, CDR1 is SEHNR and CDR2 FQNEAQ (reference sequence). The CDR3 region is CASSSPPTTRTDTQYF. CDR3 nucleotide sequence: TGTGCCAGCAGCTCCCCCCCGACTACCCGCACAGATACGCAGTATTTT.

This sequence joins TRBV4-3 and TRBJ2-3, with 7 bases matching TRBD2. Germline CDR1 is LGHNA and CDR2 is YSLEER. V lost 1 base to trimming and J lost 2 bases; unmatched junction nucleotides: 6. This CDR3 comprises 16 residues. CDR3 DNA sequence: TGCGCCAGCAGCCAAGGAGCTAGCGGATCCACAGATACGCAGTATTTT. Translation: CASSQGASGSTDTQYF.

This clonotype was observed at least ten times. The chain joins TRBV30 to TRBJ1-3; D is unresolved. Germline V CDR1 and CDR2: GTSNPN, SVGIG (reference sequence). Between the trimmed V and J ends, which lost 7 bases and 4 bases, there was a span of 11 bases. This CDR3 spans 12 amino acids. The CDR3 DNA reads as TGTGCCTTCTGCGTCTCCGGAAACACCATATATTTT. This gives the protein CAFCVSGNTIYF.

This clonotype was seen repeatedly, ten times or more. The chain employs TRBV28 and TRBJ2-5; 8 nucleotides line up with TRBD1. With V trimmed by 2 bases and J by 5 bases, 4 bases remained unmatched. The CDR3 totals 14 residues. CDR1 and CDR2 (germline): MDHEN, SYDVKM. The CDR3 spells CASSLPGGVETQYF. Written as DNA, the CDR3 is TGTGCCAGCAGTTTACCAGGGGGCGTGGAGACCCAGTACTTC.

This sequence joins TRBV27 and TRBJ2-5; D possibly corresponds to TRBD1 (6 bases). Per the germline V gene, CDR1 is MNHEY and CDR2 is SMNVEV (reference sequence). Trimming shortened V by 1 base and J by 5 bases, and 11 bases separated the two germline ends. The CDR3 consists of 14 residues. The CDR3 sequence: CASSLFRGYETQYF. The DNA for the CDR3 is TGTGCCAGCAGTTTATTCAGGGGCTATGAGACCCAGTACTTC.

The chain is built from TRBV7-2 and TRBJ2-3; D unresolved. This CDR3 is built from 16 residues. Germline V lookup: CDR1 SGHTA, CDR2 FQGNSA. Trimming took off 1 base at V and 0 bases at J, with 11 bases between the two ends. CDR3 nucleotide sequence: TGTGCCAGCAGCTTAGGGTTGCACCTTAGCACAGATACGCAGTATTTT. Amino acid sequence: CASSLGLHLSTDTQYF.

The CDR3 spells CASSPGPGNEQYF. CDR3 DNA sequence: TGTGCCAGCAGCCCAGGGCCGGGTAACGAGCAGTACTTC. This chain connects TRBV7-9 to TRBJ2-7; tentatively, D is TRBD1 (5 bases). CDR3 length equals 13 residues. Per the germline V gene, CDR1 is SEHNR and CDR2 is FQNEAQ (reference sequence). Trimming removed 5 bases at V and 5 bases at J, with 13 bases between.

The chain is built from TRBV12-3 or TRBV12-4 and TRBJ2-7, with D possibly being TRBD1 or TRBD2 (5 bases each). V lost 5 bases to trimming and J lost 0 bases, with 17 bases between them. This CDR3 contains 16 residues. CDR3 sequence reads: CASSKAGTQGSYEQYF. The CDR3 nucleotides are TGTGCCAGCAGTAAAGCCGGGACGCAAGGCTCCTACGAGCAGTACTTC.

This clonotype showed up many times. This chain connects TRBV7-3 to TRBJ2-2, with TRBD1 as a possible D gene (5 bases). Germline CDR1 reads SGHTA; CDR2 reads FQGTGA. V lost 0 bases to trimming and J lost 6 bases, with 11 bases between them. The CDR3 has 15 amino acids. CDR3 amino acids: CASSLTSPRAGELFF. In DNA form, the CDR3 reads TGTGCCAGCAGCTTAACGTCCCCCAGGGCCGGGGAGCTGTTTTTT. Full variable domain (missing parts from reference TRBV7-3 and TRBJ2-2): GAGVSQTPSNKVTEKGKYVELRCDPISGHTALYWYRQSLGQGPEFLIYFQGTGAADDSGLPNDRFFAVRPEGSVSTLKIQRTERGDSAVYLCASSLTSPRAGELFFGEGSRLTVL.

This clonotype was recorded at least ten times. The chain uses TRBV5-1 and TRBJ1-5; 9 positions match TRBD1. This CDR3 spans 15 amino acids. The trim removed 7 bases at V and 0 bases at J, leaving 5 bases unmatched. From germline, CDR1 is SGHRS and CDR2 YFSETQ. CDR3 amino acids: CASFTGGYSNQPQHF. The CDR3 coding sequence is TGCGCCAGCTTCACAGGGGGCTATAGCAATCAGCCCCAGCATTTT.

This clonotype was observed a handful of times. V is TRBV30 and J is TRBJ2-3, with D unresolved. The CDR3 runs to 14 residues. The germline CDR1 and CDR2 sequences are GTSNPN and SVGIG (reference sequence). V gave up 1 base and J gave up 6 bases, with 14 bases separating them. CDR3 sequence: CAWSDSGSKDTQYF. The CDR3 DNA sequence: TGTGCCTGGAGTGACAGTGGGTCAAAGGATACGCAGTATTTT.

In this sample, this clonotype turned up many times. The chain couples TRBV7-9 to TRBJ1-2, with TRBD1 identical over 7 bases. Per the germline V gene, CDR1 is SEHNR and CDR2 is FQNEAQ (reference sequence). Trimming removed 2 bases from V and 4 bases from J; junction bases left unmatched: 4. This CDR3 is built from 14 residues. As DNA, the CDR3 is TGTGCCAGCAGCTTAACAGGGGAAGGCTATGGCTACACCTTC. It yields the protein CASSLTGEGYGYTF.

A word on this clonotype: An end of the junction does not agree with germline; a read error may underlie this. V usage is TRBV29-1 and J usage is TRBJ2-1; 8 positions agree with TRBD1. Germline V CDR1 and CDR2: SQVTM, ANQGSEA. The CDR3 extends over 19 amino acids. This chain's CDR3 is CSVEEPGGGVKASYNEQFF. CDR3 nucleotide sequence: TGCAGCGTTGAAGAGCCAGGGGGCGGAGTGAAGGCTTCCTACAATGAACAGTTCTTC.

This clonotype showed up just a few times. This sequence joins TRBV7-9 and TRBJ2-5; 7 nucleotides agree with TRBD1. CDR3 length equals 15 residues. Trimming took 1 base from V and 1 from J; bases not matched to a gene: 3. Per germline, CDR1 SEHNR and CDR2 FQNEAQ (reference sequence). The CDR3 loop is CASSLDRGFQETQYF. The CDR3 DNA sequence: TGTGCCAGCAGCTTAGACAGGGGTTTCCAAGAGACCCAGTACTTC.

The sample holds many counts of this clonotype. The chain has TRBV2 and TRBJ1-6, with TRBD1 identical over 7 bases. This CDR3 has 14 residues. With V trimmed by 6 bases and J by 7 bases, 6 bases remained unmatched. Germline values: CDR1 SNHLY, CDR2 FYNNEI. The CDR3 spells CASSGQAPNSPLHF. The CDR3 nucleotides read TGTGCCAGCAGCGGACAGGCTCCCAATTCACCCCTCCACTTT. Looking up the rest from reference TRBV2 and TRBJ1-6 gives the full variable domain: EPEVTQTPSHQVTQMGQEVILRCVPISNHLYFYWYRQILGQKVEFLVSFYNNEISEKSEIFDDQFSVERPDGSNFTLKIRSTKLEDSAMYFCASSGQAPNSPLHFGNGTRLTVT.